These T cell receptor beta chains were read from a single sample in a study of T cells in Graves' hyperthyroidism and ophthalmopathy. TCRdb re-derived calls from the multiplex PCR reads in MiXCR, one entry per CDR3 protein. The table includes 400,000 to 550,000 distinct CDR3 sequences, approximately 15% detected once. Sequencing was performed on blood. These receptors all stem from a woman in her late teens or twenties with Graves' hyperthyroidism. CDR3s include the opening cysteine and the closing phenylalanine or tryptophan. The D gene is left open where the match is weak. Clone sizes are given selectively: once, few, many, or a class where the clone is expanded.

j_call v_call d_call clone_size cdr3_aa cdr3_nt
TRBJ2-7 TRBV12-3/TRBV12-4 . many CASSLGHEQYF TGTGCCAGCAGCTTAGGGCACGAGCAGTACTTC
TRBJ2-2 TRBV7-2 TRBD2 . CASTQAGGNSGELFF TGTGCCAGCACCCAAGCGGGAGGGAATAGCGGGGAGCTGTTTTTT
TRBJ2-1 TRBV29-1 TRBD2 many CSETSGVYNEQFF TGCAGCGAGACTAGCGGGGTGTACAATGAGCAGTTCTTC
TRBJ1-1 TRBV6-5 . many CASSYGAVGLTEAFF TGTGCCAGCAGTTACGGGGCAGTCGGACTAACGGAAGCTTTCTTT
TRBJ2-3 TRBV19 TRBD2 . CASGHGGRADTQYF TGTGCCAGTGGCCACGGGGGGAGGGCAGATACGCAGTATTTT
TRBJ2-2 TRBV18 . few CASSPPTDTGELFF TGTGCCAGCTCACCACCTACGGACACCGGGGAGCTGTTTTTT
TRBJ1-4 TRBV7-9 . many CASSPPLRQPENEKLFF TGTGCCAGCAGCCCACCTCTCAGACAGCCTGAGAATGAAAAACTGTTTTTT
TRBJ1-6 TRBV4-1 . many CASSQGRLYNSPLHF TGCGCCAGCAGCCAAGGGCGGCTCTATAATTCACCCCTCCACTTT
TRBJ2-1 TRBV2 . many CASFPGKLPHEQFF TGTGCCAGCTTTCCGGGAAAGCTCCCCCATGAGCAGTTCTTC
TRBJ1-4 TRBV2 . many CATTGPSDEKLFF TGTGCCACTACGGGACCCTCCGATGAAAAACTGTTTTTT
TRBJ2-7 TRBV20-1 TRBD2 many CSARASVASGRYEQYF TGCAGTGCTAGAGCCTCTGTTGCTAGCGGACGCTACGAGCAGTACTTC
TRBJ2-2 TRBV24-1 . many CATRDGMTGELFF TGTGCCACCAGGGACGGGATGACCGGGGAGCTGTTTTTT
TRBJ2-3 TRBV7-6 TRBD2 few CASSLDPAGGPDTQYF TGTGCCAGCAGCTTAGACCCAGCGGGAGGGCCAGATACGCAGTATTTT
TRBJ2-1 TRBV3-1 TRBD1 many CASSPWDRAGEQFF TGTGCCAGCAGTCCCTGGGACAGGGCAGGTGAGCAGTTCTTC
TRBJ1-5 TRBV12-3/TRBV12-4 . few CASSLTDWENQPQHF TGTGCCAGCAGTTTGACGGATTGGGAGAATCAGCCCCAGCATTTT
TRBJ2-5 TRBV3-1 . few CASSQTSLGNKETQYF TGTGCCAGCAGCCAAACATCACTAGGGAATAAAGAGACCCAGTACTTC
TRBJ2-7 TRBV20-1 TRBD1 many CSAERQGTTYEQYF TGCAGTGCTGAGAGACAGGGGACAACCTACGAGCAGTACTTC
TRBJ1-1 TRBV7-6 TRBD1 few CASSFPPGQGVLNTEAFF TGTGCCAGCAGCTTCCCACCGGGACAGGGGGTTTTGAACACTGAAGCTTTCTTT
TRBJ2-7 TRBV3-1 TRBD1 many CASSQRDRGTYEQYF TGTGCCAGCAGCCAAAGGGACAGGGGGACCTACGAGCAGTACTTC
TRBJ1-5 TRBV27 . many CASSLGRSSNQPQHF TGTGCCAGCAGTTTAGGGCGGAGTAGCAATCAGCCCCAGCATTTT
TRBJ1-3 TRBV6-2/TRBV6-3 TRBD1 many CASSFGQAGNTIYF TGTGCCAGCAGTTTTGGACAGGCTGGAAACACCATATATTTT
TRBJ1-2 TRBV20-1 TRBD1 many CSAKFGTTGHGYTF TGCAGTGCTAAATTTGGGACGACAGGGCATGGCTACACCTTC
TRBJ1-1 TRBV12-5 TRBD1 many CASGLAAGTGYTEAFF TGTGCTAGTGGTTTGGCCGCCGGGACAGGGTACACTGAAGCTTTCTTT
TRBJ1-4 TRBV10-1 . few CASSSGLINEKLFF TGCGCCAGCAGTTCTGGACTGATCAATGAAAAACTGTTTTTT
TRBJ2-1 TRBV2 TRBD2 many CASSENLAGWNEQFF TGTGCCAGCAGTGAAAACCTAGCGGGATGGAATGAGCAGTTCTTC
TRBJ2-7 TRBV30 TRBD2 many CAWRPGLASSYEQYF TGTGCCTGGAGGCCGGGACTAGCAAGCTCCTACGAGCAGTACTTC
TRBJ2-5 TRBV11-2 TRBD2 . CASSPTSGGETQYF TGTGCCAGCAGCCCGACTAGCGGGGGAGAGACCCAGTACTTC
TRBJ1-5 TRBV24-1 . many CATSLQGYQPQHF TGTGCCACCAGCCTACAGGGTTATCAGCCCCAGCATTTT
TRBJ2-7 TRBV9 . . CASSVGSASSYEQYF TGTGCCAGCAGCGTAGGGTCAGCCAGCTCCTACGAGCAGTACTTC
TRBJ1-6 TRBV27 TRBD1 many CASSFIQGFLHF TGTGCCAGCAGTTTCATACAGGGGTTCCTCCACTTT
TRBJ1-6 TRBV12-3/TRBV12-4 TRBD1 many CASSYGTVSLPLHF TGTGCCAGCAGTTATGGGACAGTGAGTCTTCCCCTCCACTTT
TRBJ1-2 TRBV11-2 TRBD1 many CASSLGRGQINYGYTF TGTGCCAGCAGCTTAGGCAGGGGGCAGATTAACTATGGCTACACCTTC
TRBJ2-3 TRBV13 . . CASGDHRDPTDTQYF TGTGCCAGCGGGGATCACCGGGATCCCACAGATACGCAGTATTTT
TRBJ2-3 TRBV20-1 . many CSASVGPPSTDTQYF TGCAGTGCTTCAGTAGGGCCCCCTAGCACAGATACGCAGTATTTT
TRBJ1-2 TRBV5-1 . . CASTLGQTYGYTF TGCGCCAGCACCCTTGGACAGACTTATGGCTACACCTTC
TRBJ2-7 TRBV20-1 . many CSARDQETSSYEQYF TGCAGTGCTAGAGATCAGGAGACTAGCTCCTACGAGCAGTACTTC
TRBJ2-1 TRBV5-1 . many CASSLGGSTSHEQFF TGCGCCAGCAGCTTGGGGGGGTCGACATCCCATGAGCAGTTCTTC
TRBJ2-5 TRBV10-2 . . CASTGVEETQYF TGCGCCAGCACAGGGGTGGAAGAGACCCAGTACTTC
TRBJ1-4 TRBV19 TRBD1 many CASSVRGTATNEKLFF TGTGCCAGTAGTGTCCGCGGGACAGCAACTAATGAAAAACTGTTTTTT
TRBJ2-1 TRBV20-1 TRBD2 few CSALSNGRADEQFF TGCAGTGCCCTCTCTAACGGGAGGGCTGATGAGCAGTTCTTC
TRBJ2-3 TRBV20-1 TRBD2 . CSARGIGRTSTDTQYF TGCAGTGCTAGAGGAATCGGGAGGACTAGCACAGATACGCAGTATTTT
TRBJ2-1 TRBV11-3 TRBD2 . CASSSKPSLAGGPYNEQFF TGTGCCAGCAGCTCCAAACCCTCCCTAGCGGGAGGGCCCTACAATGAGCAGTTCTTC
TRBJ1-2 TRBV7-9 . many CASSRVFARGYGYTF TGTGCCAGCAGCCGCGTGTTCGCGCGAGGCTATGGCTACACCTTC
TRBJ2-5 TRBV3-1 TRBD2 . CASSLLARPGETQYF TGTGCCAGCAGCCTACTAGCGCGCCCGGGAGAGACCCAGTACTTC
TRBJ1-6 TRBV12-3/TRBV12-4 . many CASYPGTRGSPLHF TGTGCCAGCTATCCCGGGACCCGAGGTTCACCCCTCCACTTT
TRBJ1-2 TRBV27 . many CASSTRGGYGYTF TGTGCCAGCAGTACGAGGGGGGGCTATGGCTACACCTTC
TRBJ2-3 TRBV2 TRBD2 many CASSVAGVPTDTQYF TGTGCCAGCAGTGTAGCGGGAGTCCCCACAGATACGCAGTATTTT
TRBJ1-2 TRBV4-1 . many CASSQGRDTLLNGYTF TGCGCCAGCAGCCAAGGCCGGGACACACTATTAAATGGCTACACCTTC
TRBJ2-3 TRBV6-1 TRBD1 many CASSYSGGPTDTQYF TGTGCCAGCAGTTACTCAGGGGGCCCCACAGATACGCAGTATTTT